The sequence of this T cell receptor (beta chain) was determined in a study of T-cell reconstitution after alpha-beta-depleted transplantation in children. Findings of the study overall: Expanded graft clones, several hundred of them, were reportedly the source of alpha-beta T cells about two months after transplant. One year post-transplant, T-cell counts and diversity were largely derived from T cells produced anew. Certain patients had high TCRbeta diversity at day 60, and it came from recipient T cells and thymic progenitors that survived.

Trimming took 7 bases from V and 5 from J, leaving 15 bases between them. In germline, CDR1 is ENHRY, CDR2 SYGVKD. CDR3 length: 14 amino acids. This clonotype came up many times. The antigen remains undetermined. This sample's TCRbeta library carried unique molecular identifier barcodes. TCRdb re-derived calls from the PCR reads in MiXCR, one entry per CDR3 protein. The sample consists of some 180,000 distinct CDR3 sequences, roughly 7.1% of them appearing once. The sequence came from a boy aged 2 to 10 with acute lymphoblastic leukemia, due to receive a stem cell transplant. The rearrangement uses TRBV10-3 and TRBJ2-1; perhaps TRBD2 as D (7 bases). The sequencing here drew on PBMCs, taken before TCRalphabeta/CD19-depleted stem cell transplant. CDR3 in DNA: TGTGCCATCAAGTGGGGGGGCGTCGACAATGAGCAGTTCTTC. Translated: CAIKWGGVDNEQFF.